This TCR beta chain is drawn from a study of cytomegalovirus exposure and HLA in healthy donors. Study-level findings and limits: HLA restriction was apparent for most CMV-associated TCR beta chains in a later analysis. The sole available immune exposure information was CMV serostatus. By HLA locus, TCR association rates varied in a later analysis, with DRB1 showing the most and HLA-C the fewest.

About this clone: The antigen remains undetermined.

Primers for the PCR totalled 60 Vbeta and 13 Jbeta. The protocol was immunoSEQ multiplex PCR, while the TCRdb copy is restricted to in-frame clones and leaves out a portion. This sample's table has some 40,000 clones. CDR3 length: 18 residues. The V gene end was trimmed by 0 bases and the J gene end by 0 bases; junction bases not matched to a gene: 10. The germline CDR1 and CDR2 sequences are SGHRS and YFSETQ. The chain combines TRBV5-1 with TRBJ2-7; 9 bases map to TRBD1. The specimen was PBMCs. This TCR was sampled from a male donor in good health and CMV-seronegative. Here the CDR3 DNA reads TGCGCCAGCAGCTTGGCTCCCCATACGGGACAGGGCTCCTACGAGCAGTACTTC. Translated, it gives CASSLAPHTGQGSYEQYF.